The clone carrying this T cell receptor beta chain counts as large (0.1 to 1%). The antigen is unknown. As CD8+CD4-CCR7+CD45RA+ cells, naive CD8 T cells were sorted. The V end lost 3 bases, the J end lost 0 bases, and 10 bases lay between the germline ends. The CDR3 spans 15 residues. Germline CDR1 reads SGHDT; CDR2 reads YYEEEE. The sample comes from a study of molecular identifiers for immune sequencing clone quantification. Study details: Four of five RNA aliquots from approximately 20,000 or 100,000 naive CD8 T cells were sequenced.

TCRdb called the PCR reads again in MiXCR, with one record for every CDR3 protein. Here the sample spans around 2,500 distinct CDR3 sequences, approximately 25% being singletons. Findings of the study overall: Identical TCR molecules can share a barcode, and this sharing could underestimate highly expanded clone sizes. Clones with over 20 RNA copies captured over 98% of effector molecules but under 1% of naive ones.

The rearrangement uses TRBV5-6 and TRBJ2-1; possibly TRBD1 or TRBD2 for D (5 bases each). The clonotype originates from a human donor in good health. Some libraries in this study had Jurkat cell RNA spiked in. Sequenced: naive CD8+ T cells from blood, with Jurkat cell RNA spiked in. The subset is: FACS-sorted CD8+CD4-CCR7+CD45RA+ naive T cells. For the CDR3, the DNA is TGTGCCAGCAGCTCGGGACGGGCCTCCTACAATGAGCAGTTCTTC. The encoded protein is CASSSGRASYNEQFF.